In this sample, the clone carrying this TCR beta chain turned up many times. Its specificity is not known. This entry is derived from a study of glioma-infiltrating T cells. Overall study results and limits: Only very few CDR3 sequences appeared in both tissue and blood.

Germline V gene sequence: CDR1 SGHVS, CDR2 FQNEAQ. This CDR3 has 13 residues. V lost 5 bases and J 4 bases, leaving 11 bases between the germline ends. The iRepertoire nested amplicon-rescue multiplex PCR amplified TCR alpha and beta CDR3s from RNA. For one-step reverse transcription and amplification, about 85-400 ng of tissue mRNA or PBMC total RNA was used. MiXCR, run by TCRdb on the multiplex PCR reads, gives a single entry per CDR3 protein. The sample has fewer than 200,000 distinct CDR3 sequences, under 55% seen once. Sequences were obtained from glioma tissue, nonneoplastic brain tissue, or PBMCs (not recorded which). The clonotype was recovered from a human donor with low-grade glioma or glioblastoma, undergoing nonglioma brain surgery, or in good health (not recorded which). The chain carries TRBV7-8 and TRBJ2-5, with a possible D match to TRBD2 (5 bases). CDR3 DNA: TGTGCCAGCAGCGGCCCGCGGGCAGAGACCCAGTACTTC. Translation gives CASSGPRAETQYF.